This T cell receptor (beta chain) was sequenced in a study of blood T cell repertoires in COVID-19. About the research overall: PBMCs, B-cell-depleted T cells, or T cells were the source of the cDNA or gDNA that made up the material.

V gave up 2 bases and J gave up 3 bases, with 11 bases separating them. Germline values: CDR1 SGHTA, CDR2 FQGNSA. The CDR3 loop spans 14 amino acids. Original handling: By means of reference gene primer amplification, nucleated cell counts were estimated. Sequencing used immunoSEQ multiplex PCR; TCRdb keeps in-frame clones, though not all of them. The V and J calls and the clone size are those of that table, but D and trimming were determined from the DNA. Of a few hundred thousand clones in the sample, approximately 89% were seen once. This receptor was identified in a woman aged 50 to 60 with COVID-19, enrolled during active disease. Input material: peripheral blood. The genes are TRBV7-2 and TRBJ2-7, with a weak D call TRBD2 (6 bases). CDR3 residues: CASSLRGNLYEQYF. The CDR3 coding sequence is TGTGCCAGCAGCTTACGCGGGAACCTCTACGAGCAGTACTTC.